The T cell receptor beta chain described here comes from a study of identical twins. Study-level results: Not following the same donors, the study drew its conclusions from cross-sectional statistical analysis.

This clonotype was picked up a small number of times. What it recognizes is unknown. Using its own MiXCR run on the 5' RACE reads, TCRdb lists one record per CDR3 protein. Of fewer than 500,000 distinct CDR3 sequences in the sample, roughly 24% were seen once. Germline V gives CDR1 SGHRS, CDR2 YFSETQ. V lost 0 bases, J lost 1 base, and 10 bases stayed unmatched. This CDR3 has 17 residues. The sample was also linked to a second study, of T cells expressing NK-cell markers. As reported in that work: Whether expanded NKG2C+ T cell clones were HCMV specific stayed uncertain.

V is TRBV5-1 and J is TRBJ2-7, with 7 bases identical to TRBD1. This sequence originates from a young woman in good health. Input material: CD4+ T cells sorted from blood. CDR3 residues: CASSLAGTATYSYEQYF. The DNA of the CDR3 is TGCGCCAGCAGCTTGGCCGGGACAGCCACATATTCCTACGAGCAGTACTTC. Full variable domain (remainder filled in from reference TRBV5-1 and TRBJ2-7): KAGVTQTPRYLIKTRGQQVTLSCSPISGHRSVSWYQQTPGQGLQFLFEYFSETQRNKGNFPGRFSGRQFSNSRSEMNVSTLELGDSALYLCASSLAGTATYSYEQYFGPGTRLTVT.